A single sample gave rise to the 16 T cell receptor beta chains below, sequenced in a study of OX40 agonist ivuxolimab in advanced cancers. Produced via immunoSEQ multiplex PCR; TCRdb's table is partial and in-frame only. The table has some 66,000 clones, 87% seen once. The sequences come from CD4+ or CD8+ T cells sorted from blood, collected in a trial of the OX40 agonist ivuxolimab. The receptors were sampled from an adult with an advanced solid tumor such as melanoma, head and neck, liver or kidney cancer.

This clone was recorded once. The gene calls are TRBV5-1 and TRBJ2-1; D unresolved. The V gene lost 1 base and the J gene lost 6 bases, with 17 bases spanning the gap. The CDR3 runs to 16 residues. Germline loops: CDR1 SGHRS, CDR2 YFSETQ. In DNA, the CDR3 is TGCGCCAGCAGCTTGCAGGAAGCGTCCCCCTCCAATGAGCAGTTCTTC. Amino acids: CASSLQEASPSNEQFF.

This chain links TRBV5-6 with TRBJ2-2; D call uncertain. The CDR3 is 17 amino acids. V was trimmed by 0 bases and J by 0 bases, leaving 12 bases between them. Per germline, CDR1 SGHDT and CDR2 YYEEEE. CDR3 sequence (DNA): TGTGCCAGCAGCTTGGGTCCAGACTTTACGAACACCGGGGAGCTGTTTTTT. Encoded protein: CASSLGPDFTNTGELFF.

The chain is built from TRBV13 and TRBJ2-7; D not certain. Germline values: CDR1 PRHDT, CDR2 FYEKMQ (reference sequence). Between the trimmed V and J ends, which lost 5 bases and 0 bases, there was a span of 8 bases. CDR3 size: 13 residues. The CDR3, as DNA: TGTGCCAGCAGCCTCCCCAGCTCCTACGAGCAGTACTTC. This gives the protein CASSLPSSYEQYF.

The count of this clone is one. The V gene is TRBV5-5, the J gene TRBJ2-2, with 7 positions matching TRBD1. V lost 4 bases to trimming and J lost 7 bases; unmatched junction nucleotides: 7. The length of the CDR3 is 14 residues. Germline CDR1 reads SGHKS; CDR2 reads YYEKEE (reference sequence). CDR3 sequence reads: CASSMTGSIGELFF. CDR3 bases: TGTGCCAGCAGCATGACAGGGAGCATCGGGGAGCTGTTTTTT.

The chain joins TRBV25-1 to TRBJ2-5; no reliable D call. This CDR3 is built from 15 residues. Trimming removed 0 bases from V and 3 bases from J, with 11 bases in between. Germline CDR1 is MGHDK and CDR2 is SYGVNS. CDR3 loop: CASSEYTSNKETQYF. The CDR3 DNA follows: TGTGCCAGCAGTGAATATACATCCAACAAAGAGACCCAGTACTTC.

The rearrangement joins TRBV21-1 to TRBJ1-1. TRBV21-1 is given as a pseudogene. The CDR3 length is 9 residues. CDR3 region: CASSEEAFF. The DNA for the CDR3 is TGTGCCAGCTCCGAGGAAGCTTTCTTT.

This clone occurred once. The CDR3 DNA is TGTGCCAGCTCCGAGGAACAGGGAAGAGGAGAGACCCAGTACTTC. This encodes CASSEEQGRGETQYF. The chain links TRBV2 to TRBJ2-5; D possibly corresponds to TRBD1 (6 bases). This CDR3 region has 15 residues. Germline loops: CDR1 SNHLY, CDR2 FYNNEI. Trimming pared 8 bases from V and 4 bases from J, leaving 20 bases between.

The V gene is TRBV11-2, the J gene TRBJ1-2; a possible D gene is TRBD1 (6 bases). The CDR3 runs 15 residues. Germline CDR1 SGHAT, CDR2 FQNNGV. Trimming stripped 5 bases from V and 2 bases from J, with 15 bases between. Here the CDR3 DNA reads TGTGCCAGCAGCCCGGCGGGCAGGGGAAACTATGGCTACACCTTC. It specifies CASSPAGRGNYGYTF.

This clone was observed a single time. The chain employs TRBV27 and TRBJ1-2, with 11 bases lining up with TRBD1. Losses at the gene ends were 4 bases for V and 4 bases for J; bases not matched to a gene: 14. CDR1 MNHEY and CDR2 SMNVEV come from the germline V gene (reference sequence). The CDR3 consists of 18 residues. The CDR3 nucleotides read TGTGCCAGCAGTTCCCGAGTGTTTGGGACAGGGGGACTCTATGGCTACACCTTC. The encoded protein is CASSSRVFGTGGLYGYTF.

This clone was counted once. V is TRBV7-2 and J is TRBJ1-3; the D is unclear. V was cut by 0 bases and J by 4 bases, with 13 bases left in between. The CDR3 has 16 amino acids. CDR1 and CDR2 (germline): SGHTA, FQGNSA. In nucleotides, the CDR3 is TGTGCCAGCAGCTTAGCCGCGCGGGCGGGAGGAAACACCATATATTTT. Its translation: CASSLAARAGGNTIYF. The whole variable domain, filled in from reference TRBV7-2 and TRBJ1-3, reads GAGVSQSPSNKVTEKGKDVELRCDPISGHTALYWYRQSLGQGLEFLIYFQGNSAPDKSGLPSDRFSAERTGGSVSTLTIQRTQQEDSAVYLCASSLAARAGGNTIYFGEGSWLTVV.

The J gene is TRBJ2-7, the V gene TRBV28; 9 nucleotides agree with TRBD2. Trimming removed 3 bases from V and 1 base from J; junction bases left unmatched: 7. Looked up from germline, CDR1 is MDHEN and CDR2 is SYDVKM. This CDR3 is 16 amino acids long. CDR3 sequence reads: CASSFTLAGLSYEQYF. For the CDR3, the DNA is TGTGCCAGCAGTTTTACGCTAGCGGGGCTTTCCTACGAGCAGTACTTC.

A single count supports this clone. J is TRBJ1-1 and V is TRBV2, with 9 bases lining up with TRBD1. V gave up 7 bases and J gave up 2 bases; unmatched junction bases: 8. The CDR3 consists of 15 residues. Germline CDR1 SNHLY, CDR2 FYNNEI. The CDR3 region has the DNA TGTGCCAGCACCCCGTTGGACAGGGGTAACACTGAAGCTTTCTTT. Residues: CASTPLDRGNTEAFF.

Details on this clone: The missing conserved phenylalanine or tryptophan at the end of this CDR3 makes a read error likely. It is unclear where the CDR3 begins or ends on the DNA, so no DNA is shown, and the CDR3 is as TCRdb lists it. CDR3 residues: CASSARRTNRKTYGY. The chain links TRBV19 to TRBJ1-2; the tabulated D call, TRBD1, remains unverified against the DNA. Germline V gene data show CDR1 as LNHDA and CDR2 as SQIVND (reference sequence). The CDR3 comprises 15 residues, both ends counted.

The V call is TRBV5-6, the J call TRBJ1-3, with 8 bases that match TRBD1. The CDR3 length is 18 residues. Trimming at V came to 1 base and at J to 0 bases, leaving 9 bases not matched to a gene. Germline CDR1 and CDR2: SGHDT and YYEEEE. This chain's CDR3 is CASSLLQGGLSSGNTIYF. The CDR3 DNA follows: TGTGCCAGCAGCTTGTTACAGGGGGGGTTAAGCTCTGGAAACACCATATATTTT.

The chain links TRBV10-3 to TRBJ2-1, with D hard to call. Trimming pared 0 bases from V and 10 bases from J, leaving 10 bases between. Germline V gives CDR1 ENHRY, CDR2 SYGVKD. CDR3 length: 13 amino acids. The CDR3 sequence: CAISESPLGEQFF. The CDR3 nucleotides read TGTGCCATCAGTGAGTCCCCCTTGGGGGAGCAGTTCTTC.

The chain employs TRBV5-1 and TRBJ1-1, with D uncertain. CDR1 is SGHRS, CDR2 YFSETQ, per germline. Trimming took 6 bases from V and 2 from J, leaving 11 bases between them. CDR3 length: 13 amino acids. This CDR3 reads CASTTAGNTEAFF. The CDR3 nucleotides read TGCGCCAGCACTACGGCAGGCAACACTGAAGCTTTCTTT.